These 29 T cell receptor beta chains originate from one sample sequenced in a study of shared clonotypes between healthy human individuals. This table comes from immunoSEQ multiplex PCR, and its TCRdb copy is limited to in-frame clones, with some not included. The table lists a few million clones, roughly 93% of them singletons. Sequenced material: naive CD4+ T cells from PBMCs. Stated subset: CD45RA+ positively selected. The receptor source for this set is a man between 18 and 35 years old in good health. Some clones in this sample may be carry-over from other donors' samples.

The chain recombines TRBV6-5 with TRBJ2-1; 7 nucleotides agree with TRBD2. This CDR3 is built from 13 residues. Looked up from germline, CDR1 is MNHEY and CDR2 is SVGAGI. Trimming cost V 6 bases and J 8 bases; bases outside gene matches: 7. CDR3 DNA sequence: TGTGCCAGCAGCCCCGGACTAGTTGATGAGCAGTTCTTC. Amino acids: CASSPGLVDEQFF.

This clone was picked up one time. The CDR3 sequence is CASSPSIRSQPQHF. The CDR3 DNA sequence: TGTGCCAGCAGTCCGTCCATCAGGTCTCAGCCCCAGCATTTT. The rearrangement links TRBV28 to TRBJ1-5; no clear D. Trimming took 5 bases from V and 6 from J, leaving 14 bases between them. Germline CDR1 is MDHEN and CDR2 is SYDVKM. The CDR3 spans 14 residues. Looking up the rest from reference TRBV28 and TRBJ1-5 gives the full variable domain: DVKVTQSSRYLVKRTGEKVFLECVQDMDHENMFWYRQDPGLGLRLIYFSYDVKMKEKGDIPEGYSVSREKKERFSLILESASTNQTSMYLCASSPSIRSQPQHFGDGTRLSIL.

This rearrangement joins TRBV6-5 to TRBJ2-3, with TRBD2 matching 9 bases. V gave up 8 bases and J gave up 2 bases; unmatched junction bases: 8. Germline V lookup: CDR1 MNHEY, CDR2 SVGAGI. This CDR3 comprises 15 residues. CDR3 coding DNA: TGTGCCAGCGCGAGGGCGGGAGGGTTCACAGATACGCAGTATTTT. Protein product: CASARAGGFTDTQYF.

The gene calls are TRBV7-2 and TRBJ2-2; 10 bases are shared with TRBD2. V lost 2 bases, J lost 6 bases, and 6 bases stayed unmatched. The CDR3 is 16 amino acids. CDR1 is SGHTA and CDR2 is FQGNSA in the germline V gene. The CDR3 reads CASSLFASGSAGELFF. The CDR3 DNA reads TGTGCCAGCAGCTTATTCGCTAGCGGGAGTGCCGGGGAGCTGTTTTTT.

Notes on this clone: Other nucleotide sequences in the sample specify the same CDR3. The chain employs TRBV18 and TRBJ2-3; D is ambiguous. Deletions cut 3 bases from V and 5 bases from J, with 3 bases between. The length of the CDR3 is 11 residues. Germline CDR1 reads KGHSH; CDR2 reads LQKENI. For the CDR3, the DNA is TGTGCCAGCTCACCGGGAGATACGCAGTATTTT. Translated: CASSPGDTQYF. The variable domain in full, completed from reference TRBV18 and TRBJ2-3, reads NAGVMQNPRHLVRRRGQEARLRCSPMKGHSHVYWYRQLPEEGLKFMVYLQKENIIDESGMPKERFSAEFPKEGPSILRIQQVVRGDSAAYFCASSPGDTQYFGPGTRLTVL.

The chain links TRBV9 to TRBJ2-3, with 8 bases aligning to TRBD2. There are 15 residues in the CDR3. The trim removed 5 bases at V and 1 base at J, leaving 6 bases unmatched. Per the germline V gene, CDR1 is SGDLS and CDR2 is YYNGEE. The CDR3 region is CASRLGLAGTDTQYF. The CDR3 DNA sequence: TGTGCCAGCAGACTAGGACTAGCCGGCACAGATACGCAGTATTTT.

The chain carries TRBV29-1 and TRBJ2-1; 7 nucleotides line up with TRBD2. CDR1 and CDR2 (germline): SQVTM, ANQGSEA. This CDR3 region has 14 residues. Trimming took 3 bases from V and 1 from J; bases not matched to a gene: 3. CDR3 sequence (DNA): TGCAGCGTTGATAGTAGCGGGTCCTACAATGAGCAGTTCTTC. Amino acid sequence: CSVDSSGSYNEQFF.

This sequence joins TRBV11-2 and TRBJ1-1; perhaps TRBD1 as D (5 bases). Trimming cost V 5 bases and J 1 base, with 8 bases left between them. This CDR3 region has 13 residues. Per germline, CDR1 SGHAT and CDR2 FQNNGV. The CDR3 region has the DNA TGTGCCAGCAGCAGAGGGGCGAACACTGAAGCTTTCTTT. The encoded protein is CASSRGANTEAFF.

This chain uses TRBV27 with TRBJ1-2; weak D call: TRBD1 (6 bases). CDR1 is MNHEY and CDR2 is SMNVEV in the germline V gene (reference sequence). The CDR3 totals 18 residues. The V end lost 8 bases, the J end lost 3 bases, and 28 bases lay between the germline ends. Here the CDR3 reads CASSLRLGGAPGDYGYTF. The CDR3 coding sequence is TGTGCCAGCTCACTTCGTTTAGGGGGGGCGCCGGGAGACTATGGCTACACCTTC.

As to this clone: This specimen includes other DNA sequences encoding the same CDR3. The genes are TRBV6-6 and TRBJ2-7; TRBD2 matches at 8 bases. This CDR3 region has 14 residues. Per germline, CDR1 MNHNY and CDR2 SVGAGI (reference sequence). The ends lost 2 bases at V and 0 bases at J; junction bases unmatched: 0. The CDR3 protein is CASSYTSGSYEQYF. The CDR3 coding sequence is TGTGCCAGCAGTTACACTAGCGGCTCCTACGAGCAGTACTTC.

The chain recombines TRBV7-2 with TRBJ2-3, with 13 bases identical to TRBD2. CDR3 length: 18 residues. Looked up from germline, CDR1 is SGHTA and CDR2 is FQGNSA. With V trimmed by 3 bases and J by 8 bases, 14 bases remained unmatched. DNA for the CDR3: TGTGCCAGCAGCTTGATAATGGGACTAGCGGGAAACAGGGTTACGCAGTATTTT. Protein: CASSLIMGLAGNRVTQYF.

V and J are TRBV5-6 and TRBJ2-1; 7 bases align to TRBD1. V shed 3 bases and J 8 bases; nucleotides not matched to a gene: 5. Looked up from germline, CDR1 is SGHDT and CDR2 is YYEEEE. This CDR3 has 13 amino acids. The CDR3 DNA is TGTGCCAGCAGCTCGACAGGGCGGGATGAGCAGTTCTTC. This translates into CASSSTGRDEQFF.

As to this clone: With a much larger clone just one base away, this may be a read error. This chain links TRBV11-2 with TRBJ2-7, with unresolved D. Looked up from germline, CDR1 is SGHAT and CDR2 is FQNNGV. Between the trimmed V and J ends, which lost 1 base and 6 bases, there was a span of 4 bases. The CDR3 contains 11 residues. The DNA of the CDR3 is TGTGCCAGCAGCTTAGTCTCCGAGCAGTACTTC. Translation: CASSLVSEQYF.

The rearrangement joins TRBV7-3 to TRBJ2-7; D is possibly TRBD2 (6 bases). Trimming shortened V by 5 bases and J by 0 bases, and 14 bases separated the two germline ends. The CDR3 has 15 amino acids. CDR1 and CDR2 (germline): SGHTA, FQGTGA. Here the CDR3 reads CASSAQGLSSYEQYF. In DNA, the CDR3 is TGTGCCAGCAGCGCCCAGGGACTTAGCTCCTACGAGCAGTACTTC. The complete variable domain, with remaining parts taken from reference TRBV7-3 and TRBJ2-7, reads GAGVSQTPSNKVTEKGKYVELRCDPISGHTALYWYRQSLGQGPEFLIYFQGTGAADDSGLPNDRFFAVRPEGSVSTLKIQRTERGDSAVYLCASSAQGLSSYEQYFGPGTRLTVT.

This clone was recorded only once. The CDR3 nucleotides are TGTGCCAGCAGCTTATGGGGGGCGTCCTACGAGCAGTACTTC. Its translation is CASSLWGASYEQYF. The J gene is TRBJ2-7, the V gene TRBV7-9; TRBD1 or TRBD2 may be the D gene (6 bases each). This CDR3 region has 14 residues. Germline V gene lookup returns CDR1 SEHNR and CDR2 FQNEAQ (reference sequence). V lost 2 bases to trimming and J lost 1 base, with 9 bases between them. Together with reference TRBV7-9 and TRBJ2-7, the CDR3 gives the full variable domain: DTGVSQNPRHKITKRGQNVTFRCDPISEHNRLYWYRQTLGQGPEFLTYFQNEAQLEKSRLLSDRFSAERPKGSFSTLEIQRTEQGDSAMYLCASSLWGASYEQYFGPGTRLTVT.

This rearrangement joins TRBV20-1 to TRBJ2-7; D not certain. The V end lost 6 bases, the J end lost 7 bases, and 10 bases lay between the germline ends. Germline CDR1 reads DFQATT; CDR2 reads SNEGSKA (reference sequence). This CDR3 has 10 residues. CDR3 sequence reads: CSASSSEQYF. In DNA form, the CDR3 reads TGCAGTGCGAGTTCCTCAGAGCAGTACTTC.

Notes on this clone: The same CDR3 also results from other DNA sequences found in this sample. The chain employs TRBV6-5 and TRBJ2-1; perhaps TRBD1 as D (5 bases). CDR3 length: 14 residues. The germline CDR1 and CDR2 sequences are MNHEY and SVGAGI. Trimming cost V 0 bases and J 4 bases, with 7 bases left between them. CDR3 DNA: TGTGCCAGCAGTTACTCATCAGGGTACAATGAGCAGTTCTTC. Protein: CASSYSSGYNEQFF.

This chain uses TRBV18 with TRBJ2-2, with a weak D call TRBD1 (6 bases). Trimming removed 6 bases at V and 4 bases at J, with 21 bases between. Germline V lookup: CDR1 KGHSH, CDR2 LQKENI. CDR3 length: 17 amino acids. The CDR3 region has the DNA TGTGCCAGCTCCCCCGGGCTTTTGACAGGTCGCACCGGGGAGCTGTTTTTT. It encodes CASSPGLLTGRTGELFF.

The chain joins TRBV19 to TRBJ2-7; either TRBD1 or TRBD2 may supply D (5 bases each). V was clipped by 1 base and J by 3 bases, with 10 bases between them. CDR1 and CDR2 from the germline V gene are LNHDA and SQIVND (reference sequence). This CDR3 is built from 14 residues. The CDR3 coding sequence is TGTGCCAGTAGTATAGGGGGCGCGGGCTACGAGCAGTACTTC. Residues: CASSIGGAGYEQYF.

This clone was seen more than once but under ten times. The V and J genes are TRBV19 and TRBJ1-2; D gene unclear. Trimming stripped 9 bases from V and 7 bases from J, with 18 bases between. The CDR3 loop spans 13 amino acids. Per the germline V gene, CDR1 is LNHDA and CDR2 is SQIVND (reference sequence). CDR3 coding DNA: TGTGCCAGCGAATCCCGACACAGTGGTGGCTACACCTTC. It encodes CASESRHSGGYTF. Looking up the rest from reference TRBV19 and TRBJ1-2 gives the full variable domain: DGGITQSPKYLFRKEGQNVTLSCEQNLNHDAMYWYRQDPGQGLRLIYYSQIVNDFQKGDIAEGYSVSREKKESFPLTVTSAQKNPTAFYLCASESRHSGGYTFGSGTRLTVV.

The V gene is TRBV6-1, the J gene TRBJ1-1; possible D gene TRBD1, 5 bases. The CDR3 consists of 15 residues. Per the germline V gene, CDR1 is MNHNS and CDR2 is SASEGT. The V end was cut by 6 bases, the J end by 0 bases, with 14 bases between. The CDR3 protein is CASSSRGGVNTEAFF. As DNA, the CDR3 is TGTGCCAGCAGCTCGCGGGGAGGGGTGAACACTGAAGCTTTCTTT.

V gene TRBV5-4 combines with J gene TRBJ2-5; 7 nucleotides agree with TRBD1. The junction had 7 bases not matched to a gene; V was cut back by 0 bases and J by 5 bases. The V gene's germline CDR1 is SGHNT and CDR2 YYREEE (reference sequence). This CDR3 region has 15 residues. The CDR3: CASSLAPGGRETQYF. In DNA form, the CDR3 reads TGTGCCAGCAGCTTGGCCCCAGGGGGACGCGAGACCCAGTACTTC.

The V call is TRBV9, the J call TRBJ2-3; D call uncertain. The CDR3 has 16 amino acids. Trimming removed 6 bases from V and 2 bases from J, with 19 bases in between. Per the germline V gene, CDR1 is SGDLS and CDR2 is YYNGEE. The DNA of the CDR3 is TGTGCCAGCACCTCCACTCCGAACACCGTCACAGATACGCAGTATTTT. It is translated as CASTSTPNTVTDTQYF. Full variable domain (missing parts from reference TRBV9 and TRBJ2-3): DSGVTQTPKHLITATGQRVTLRCSPRSGDLSVYWYQQSLDQGLQFLIQYYNGEERAKGNILERFSAQQFPDLHSELNLSSLELGDSALYFCASTSTPNTVTDTQYFGPGTRLTVL.

The chain employs TRBV28 and TRBJ2-3; 7 bases fit TRBD1. The germline V gene encodes CDR1 MDHEN and CDR2 SYDVKM. Losses at the gene ends were 4 bases for V and 0 bases for J; bases not matched to a gene: 7. The CDR3 covers 16 residues. CDR3 DNA: TGTGCCAGCAGTTCCCTCCACAGGGGTAGCACAGATACGCAGTATTTT. Encoded protein: CASSSLHRGSTDTQYF. The full variable domain, completed using reference TRBV28 and TRBJ2-3, is DVKVTQSSRYLVKRTGEKVFLECVQDMDHENMFWYRQDPGLGLRLIYFSYDVKMKEKGDIPEGYSVSREKKERFSLILESASTNQTSMYLCASSSLHRGSTDTQYFGPGTRLTVL.

Details on this clone: Other DNA sequences in this sample translate to the same CDR3. The chain combines TRBV7-9 with TRBJ2-7; weak D call: TRBD1 (6 bases). Per the germline V gene, CDR1 is SEHNR and CDR2 is FQNEAQ (reference sequence). The CDR3 is made up of 12 amino acids. Trimming pared 4 bases from V and 3 bases from J, leaving 7 bases between. CDR3 nucleotide sequence: TGTGCCAGCAGCTCACAGGGCTACGAGCAGTACTTC. Protein product: CASSSQGYEQYF.

This CDR3 is CAISESGKYGYTF. The CDR3 DNA sequence: TGTGCCATCAGTGAGTCTGGGAAATATGGCTACACCTTC. The chain uses TRBV10-3 and TRBJ1-2; no clear D. Germline CDR1 is ENHRY and CDR2 is SYGVKD. This CDR3 has 13 amino acids. V was clipped by 0 bases and J by 5 bases, with 7 bases between them.

This chain uses TRBV28 with TRBJ2-7; 11 nucleotides line up with TRBD2. Germline CDR1 is MDHEN and CDR2 is SYDVKM. The CDR3 is made up of 17 amino acids. V lost 2 bases and J lost 2; bases outside the gene matches: 8. CDR3 region: CASSLTKTSGTAYEQYF. In DNA form, the CDR3 reads TGTGCCAGCAGTTTAACCAAGACTAGCGGGACCGCCTACGAGCAGTACTTC.

Regarding this clone: This sample also contains other DNA sequences that code for the same CDR3. This chain connects TRBV29-1 to TRBJ2-7; D remains unclear. Germline CDR1 reads SQVTM; CDR2 reads ANQGSEA. CDR3 length equals 11 residues. V gave up 4 bases and J gave up 2 bases, with 6 bases separating them. For the CDR3, the DNA is TGCAGCGTTGGTAGGGCCTACGAGCAGTACTTC. This translates into CSVGRAYEQYF.

The count of this clone is one. The V and J genes are TRBV4-2 and TRBJ2-1; tentatively, D is TRBD2 (5 bases). V lost 5 bases and J lost 2, with 10 bases in between. Looked up from germline, CDR1 is LGHNA and CDR2 is YNFKEQ. The CDR3 covers 14 residues. In nucleotides, the CDR3 is TGTGCCAGCAGCAGCGGCGGTACCTACAATGAGCAGTTCTTC. It encodes CASSSGGTYNEQFF.